This T cell receptor beta chain derives from a study of T cell responses to AZD1222 COVID-19 vaccine. Study findings and constraints: In all cases, repertoires were sampled only after the peak T cell response.

Generated by immunoSEQ multiplex PCR, the TCRdb table keeps only in-frame clones and is missing some. The table records more than 95,000 clones, roughly 89% of them present only once. Regarding this clone: What it binds is not known.

Looked up from germline, CDR1 is MNHEY and CDR2 is SVGAGI. The CDR3 is 15 amino acids. Trimming took 2 bases from V and 5 from J; bases not matched to a gene: 5. The chain recombines TRBV6-5 with TRBJ2-2, with 7 nucleotides matching TRBD2. The sample was peripheral blood, taken 28 days after the second AZD1222 dose. This TCR derives from an adult who received the AZD1222 COVID-19 vaccine. The CDR3 nucleotides are TGTGCCAGCAGTTACGAGGGAGGGCCTACCGGGGAGCTGTTTTTT. It encodes CASSYEGGPTGELFF.